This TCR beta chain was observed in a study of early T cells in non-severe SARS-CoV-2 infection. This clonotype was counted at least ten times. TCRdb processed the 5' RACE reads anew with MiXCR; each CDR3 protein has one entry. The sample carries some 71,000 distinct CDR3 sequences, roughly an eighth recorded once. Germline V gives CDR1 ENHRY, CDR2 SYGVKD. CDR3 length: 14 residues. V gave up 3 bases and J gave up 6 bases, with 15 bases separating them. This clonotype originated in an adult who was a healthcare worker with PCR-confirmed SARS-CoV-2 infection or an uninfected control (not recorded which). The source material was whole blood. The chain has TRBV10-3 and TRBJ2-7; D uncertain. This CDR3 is CAISEDRIASEQYF. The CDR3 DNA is TGTGCCATCAGTGAAGACCGGATAGCCTCCGAGCAGTACTTC.